The present TCR beta chain was sequenced within a study of graft-versus-host responses after intestinal transplantation. Study at large: Each of the recipients got a multivisceral, liver-intestinal, or isolated intestinal transplant.

Study results and limitations: Among circulating GvH clones, peak levels were associated with early post-transplant declines in HvG clones. In recipient marrow, GvH clones were found, and some appeared first in ileum or blood.

V shed 5 bases and J 0 bases; nucleotides not matched to a gene: 1. This CDR3 has 15 residues. The germline CDR1 and CDR2 sequences are SGHVS and FNYEAQ. Plating of around 200,000 CFSE-labeled responder cells was done together with around 200,000 irradiated, violet-dye-labeled stimulator cells. Only in-frame clones appear in the TCRdb table, and some are missing; sequencing was by immunoSEQ multiplex PCR. The sample records approximately 4,600 clones, 25% to 30% being singletons. This material consisted of alloreactive CD8+ T cells from a mixed lymphocyte reaction culture, taken before intestinal transplant. Sample subset: CFSE-low proliferating T cells sorted from approximately 6-day pre-transplant mixed lymphocyte reaction (GvH or HvG direction). The clonotype originates from a human patient who received an intestinal transplant. The chain carries TRBV7-6 and TRBJ2-1; 10 bases are shared with TRBD1. The DNA for the CDR3 is TGTGCCAGCAGCGGGACAGGGGACTCCTACAATGAGCAGTTCTTC. Encoded protein: CASSGTGDSYNEQFF.